Described below is a single T cell receptor (beta chain) sequence and its context. Its target is unknown. The record originates from a study of T cell responses to AZD1222 COVID-19 vaccine. Profiled with immunoSEQ multiplex PCR; TCRdb holds only in-frame clones, not every one. The repertoire holds around 140,000 clones, with about 90% as singletons. Study observations and caveats: Repertoires in all cases were sampled only once the peak T cell response had passed. Researchers report vaccine-associated CD4 TCRs spanning spike, with dominance at 160-218 and 743-854.

The receptor comes from an adult who received the MenACWY meningococcal vaccine as a control. Sample: peripheral blood, taken 28 days after the second dose of the MenACWY control vaccine.

Here the CDR3 DNA reads TGTGCCAGCAGTACAGACAGAATGAACACTGAAGCTTTCTTT. It codes for CASSTDRMNTEAFF. This chain links TRBV6-2 or TRBV6-3 with TRBJ1-1, with D perhaps TRBD1 (5 bases). Germline V CDR1 and CDR2: MNHEY, SVGEGT. CDR3 size: 14 residues. V was clipped by 5 bases and J by 0 bases, with 10 bases between them.